A single sample is the source of the 32 T cell receptor beta chains below, sequenced in a study of MAIT cells during Salmonella Paratyphi A infection. Regarding the study as a whole: Oligoclonal MAIT cells preferred TRBV20 and TRBV6, with usage seemingly unaffected by infection.

Time point denoted: before S. Paratyphi A challenge (baseline). Valpha7.2+ CD161+ T cells were sorted by flow cytometry as MAIT cells. These TCRs are of unknown antigen specificity. TCRdb analysed the 5' RACE reads with MiXCR anew, one entry per CDR3 protein. The data show over 450 distinct CDR3 sequences, around 40% seen once. The sample in question was MAIT cells from blood, obtained at the first sampling point of the challenge study. These receptors were taken from a person aged 18 to 75 who was deliberately infected with Salmonella Paratyphi A in a paratyphoid fever challenge study.

By share, this clonotype counts as large. The chain combines TRBV6-4 with TRBJ2-2; TRBD2 matches at 7 bases. The trim removed 0 bases at V and 2 bases at J, leaving 3 bases unmatched. Looked up from germline, CDR1 is MRHNA and CDR2 is SNTAGT. The CDR3 is 16 amino acids. CDR3: CASSDSASGNTGELFF. For the CDR3, the DNA is TGTGCCAGCAGTGACTCGGCTAGCGGAAACACCGGGGAGCTGTTTTTT.

By frequency in the sample, this clonotype is medium-sized. V gene TRBV29-1 combines with J gene TRBJ1-4, with 9 positions matching TRBD1. The CDR3 covers 15 residues. Germline V gene data show CDR1 as SQVTM and CDR2 as ANQGSEA. With 7 bases clipped from V and 2 bases from J, the junction kept 8 bases outside the gene matches. CDR3 protein: CSAEIQGATNEKLFF. CDR3 nucleotides: TGCAGCGCAGAGATACAGGGGGCCACTAATGAAAAACTGTTTTTT.

This clonotype is deemed hyperexpanded. The chain uses TRBV6-4 and TRBJ2-7, with 8 bases identical to TRBD2. V shed 4 bases and J 5 bases; nucleotides not matched to a gene: 7. CDR3 length: 14 amino acids. CDR1 and CDR2 from the germline V gene are MRHNA and SNTAGT. This chain's CDR3 is CASSVEAGVHEQYF. The CDR3 DNA reads TGTGCCAGCAGTGTGGAAGCGGGAGTACACGAGCAGTACTTC.

This clonotype is large in the sample. V usage is TRBV11-1 and J usage is TRBJ2-7, with a weak D call TRBD2 (6 bases). Germline V lookup: CDR1 SGHAT, CDR2 FQDESV (reference sequence). The V end lost 4 bases, the J end lost 5 bases, and 15 bases lay between the germline ends. This CDR3 is 14 amino acids long. The CDR3 loop is CASSSSTGAHEQYF. In DNA form, the CDR3 reads TGTGCCAGCAGCTCATCAACGGGAGCCCACGAGCAGTACTTC.

In its sample, this clonotype ranks as large. The chain recombines TRBV20-1 with TRBJ1-1, with D unclear. The CDR3 contains 12 residues. Germline assignment: CDR1 DFQATT and CDR2 SNEGSKA (reference sequence). V was clipped by 3 bases and J by 4 bases, with 9 bases between them. The CDR3 DNA reads as TGCAGTGCTAGGATAGGGATCACTGAAGCTTTCTTT. Protein: CSARIGITEAFF.

On this clonotype: The junction departs from the called germline gene at one end, perhaps through a read error. V is TRBV6-4 and J is TRBJ2-6; D possibly corresponds to TRBD1 (5 bases). CDR1 and CDR2 (germline): MRHNA, SNTAGT. The CDR3 is 13 residues long. DNA of the CDR3: TGTGCCAGCAGTGACTCTGGGGCCAAAGTCCTGACTTTC. Its translation: CASSDSGAKVLTF.

The CDR3: CASSQTRNEQFF. CDR3 nucleotide sequence: TGCGCCAGCAGCCAAACGAGAAATGAGCAGTTCTTC. The rearrangement uses TRBV4-1 and TRBJ2-1, with D uncertain. Trimming stripped 2 bases from V and 7 bases from J, with 6 bases between. Germline V gives CDR1 MGHRA, CDR2 YSYEKL. The CDR3 consists of 12 residues.

This sequence joins TRBV7-9 and TRBJ1-6; 9 positions match TRBD1. The CDR3 covers 14 residues. The V gene end was trimmed by 6 bases and the J gene end by 10 bases; junction bases not matched to a gene: 7. The V gene's germline CDR1 is SEHNR and CDR2 FQNEAQ (reference sequence). The CDR3 sequence is CASSRTGVESPLHF. The CDR3 DNA reads as TGTGCCAGCAGTCGGACAGGGGTCGAGTCACCCCTCCACTTT. Full variable domain (outside the CDR3, taken from reference TRBV7-9 and TRBJ1-6): DTGVSQNPRHKITKRGQNVTFRCDPISEHNRLYWYRQTLGQGPEFLTYFQNEAQLEKSRLLSDRFSAERPKGSFSTLEIQRTEQGDSAMYLCASSRTGVESPLHFGNGTRLTVT.

V gene TRBV7-2 combines with J gene TRBJ2-1; TRBD2 matches at 10 bases. With V trimmed by 7 bases and J by 6 bases, 18 bases remained unmatched. This CDR3 region has 18 residues. Germline assignment: CDR1 SGHTA and CDR2 FQGNSA. CDR3 sequence: CASTLSGTSAQNGNEQFF. The CDR3 region has the DNA TGTGCCAGCACCCTTTCCGGGACTAGCGCCCAGAACGGCAATGAGCAGTTCTTC. Complete variable domain (other parts from reference TRBV7-2 and TRBJ2-1): GAGVSQSPSNKVTEKGKDVELRCDPISGHTALYWYRQSLGQGLEFLIYFQGNSAPDKSGLPSDRFSAERTGGSVSTLTIQRTQQEDSAVYLCASTLSGTSAQNGNEQFFGPGTRLTVL.

A remark on this clonotype: Compared with germline, one end of the junction differs, possibly owing to a read error. The rearrangement joins TRBV27 to TRBJ2-7; D not certain. Per germline, CDR1 MNHEY and CDR2 SMNVEV (reference sequence). The CDR3 runs to 14 residues. The CDR3 spells CTSRDSSGSYEQYF. DNA for the CDR3: TGCACCAGCAGAGACTCCTCGGGCTCCTACGAGCAGTACTTC.

In its sample, this clonotype was seen once. The genes are TRBV4-1 and TRBJ2-7; D uncertain. With 8 bases removed from V and 3 bases from J, the gap between germline ends came to 11 bases. Germline V gene lookup returns CDR1 MGHRA and CDR2 YSYEKL. The CDR3 runs to 12 residues. The CDR3 is CASGKSSYEQYF. The DNA of the CDR3 is TGCGCCAGCGGAAAGTCCAGCTACGAGCAGTACTTC.

By share of the sample, this clonotype is medium-sized (0.01 to 0.1%). This rearrangement joins TRBV7-9 to TRBJ2-7; D remains unclear. Per the germline V gene, CDR1 is SEHNR and CDR2 is FQNEAQ (reference sequence). Trimming stripped 3 bases from V and 6 bases from J, with 12 bases between. This CDR3 contains 13 residues. CDR3 sequence: CASSFEHDGEQYF. CDR3 DNA sequence: TGTGCCAGCAGCTTCGAGCATGACGGCGAGCAGTACTTC.

In its sample, this clonotype is large. The gene calls are TRBV3-1 and TRBJ2-5; 7 positions match TRBD1. The CDR3 is 16 residues long. The junction had 18 bases not matched to a gene; V was cut back by 7 bases and J by 7 bases. The germline V gene encodes CDR1 LGHDT and CDR2 YNNKEL (reference sequence). The DNA for the CDR3 is TGTGCCAGCACAATGACCGGGACAGATCATATTGGGACCCAGTACTTC. It specifies CASTMTGTDHIGTQYF.

The V and J genes are TRBV7-9 and TRBJ2-1; 13 bases agree with TRBD2. This CDR3 region has 16 residues. The ends lost 5 bases at V and 10 bases at J; junction bases unmatched: 11. The germline gives CDR1 SEHNR, CDR2 FQNEAQ (reference sequence). The CDR3 reads CASSDGLAGDRNEQFF. In DNA form, the CDR3 reads TGTGCCAGCAGCGACGGACTAGCGGGAGATAGGAACGAGCAGTTCTTC.

By frequency in the sample, this clonotype is large. The chain uses TRBV6-5 and TRBJ2-7; perhaps TRBD1 as D (5 bases). The V and J ends lost 8 bases and 4 bases respectively, with 18 bases between them. Germline assignment: CDR1 MNHEY and CDR2 SVGAGI. This CDR3 has 14 residues. This chain's CDR3 is CASGAGAFQYEQYF. The CDR3 DNA reads TGTGCCAGCGGGGCAGGCGCTTTCCAATACGAGCAGTACTTC.

Comments on this clonotype: This could be a read error, since a much larger clone is one nucleotide away. The V call is TRBV20-1, the J call TRBJ1-6, with 7 bases fitting TRBD1. The CDR3 spans 16 residues. Germline CDR1 and CDR2: DFQATT and SNEGSKA (reference sequence). The CDR3 sequence is CSASVRQGQENSPPHF. The CDR3 nucleotides are TGCAGTGCTAGTGTGAGACAGGGTCAAGAAAATTCACCCCCCCACTTT.

The chain combines TRBV6-1 with TRBJ1-1, with D unclear. CDR1 is MNHNS, CDR2 SASEGT, per germline. The CDR3 consists of 14 residues. Trimming cost V 4 bases and J 1 base, with 10 bases left between them. The CDR3 region has the DNA TGTGCCAGCAGTGCTCCGCTAGGGAACACTGAAGCTTTCTTT. It is translated as CASSAPLGNTEAFF.

This clonotype qualifies as large. The chain combines TRBV6-4 with TRBJ2-1, with 8 bases fitting TRBD2. V dropped 0 bases and J dropped 4; count of bases not matched to a gene: 2. The CDR3 length is 15 residues. From germline, CDR1 is MRHNA and CDR2 SNTAGT. CDR3 in amino acids: CASSDSSGSYNEQFF. In DNA, the CDR3 is TGTGCCAGCAGTGACTCGAGCGGGAGTTACAATGAGCAGTTCTTC.

Relative to its sample, this clonotype is large. The chain combines TRBV6-5 with TRBJ2-4; D call uncertain. Per the germline V gene, CDR1 is MNHEY and CDR2 is SVGAGI. V was pared by 2 bases and J by 1 base, with 3 bases between. The CDR3 covers 13 residues. The CDR3 protein is CASSYGAKNIQYF. CDR3 nucleotides: TGTGCCAGCAGTTACGGCGCCAAAAACATTCAGTACTTC.

The chain couples TRBV5-1 to TRBJ2-7, with 8 bases lining up with TRBD1. Germline CDR1 reads SGHRS; CDR2 reads YFSETQ. Losses at the gene ends were 3 bases for V and 5 bases for J; bases not matched to a gene: 13. This CDR3 contains 16 residues. The CDR3 region is CASSSPAGGLADEQYF. DNA for the CDR3: TGCGCCAGCAGCTCCCCTGCAGGGGGCCTAGCCGACGAGCAGTACTTC.

Relative to its sample, this clonotype is large. The chain combines TRBV4-2 with TRBJ2-3; the match to TRBD2 covers 11 bases. The CDR3 extends over 16 amino acids. CDR1 is LGHNA and CDR2 is YNFKEQ in the germline V gene. Trimming removed 6 bases from V and 2 bases from J; junction bases left unmatched: 7. Here the CDR3 reads CASRQIAGGVTDTQYF. CDR3 DNA sequence: TGTGCCAGCAGGCAAATAGCGGGAGGGGTCACAGATACGCAGTATTTT.

This clonotype has a single count. The V call is TRBV6-4, the J call TRBJ2-1, with 11 bases lining up with TRBD2. Germline CDR1 and CDR2: MRHNA and SNTAGT. The V segment lost 4 bases and the J segment 1 base; nucleotides outside the gene matches: 6. This CDR3 region has 17 residues. CDR3: CASSAGGLADSYNEQFF. CDR3 DNA sequence: TGTGCCAGCAGTGCCGGGGGACTAGCGGATTCCTACAATGAGCAGTTCTTC.

By its share, this clonotype is large. V usage is TRBV24-1 and J usage is TRBJ2-3, with D possibly being TRBD1 (5 bases). V was trimmed by 1 base and J by 2 bases, leaving 9 bases between them. The CDR3 is 15 residues long. The germline CDR1 and CDR2 sequences are KGHDR and SFDVKD. In DNA form, the CDR3 reads TGTGCCACCAGTGATTTACAGGCACACACAGATACGCAGTATTTT. Translating it yields CATSDLQAHTDTQYF.

This clonotype appeared a few times. The chain uses TRBV20-1 and TRBJ2-5, with D possibly being TRBD1 or TRBD2 (6 bases each). CDR1 DFQATT and CDR2 SNEGSKA come from the germline V gene (reference sequence). The CDR3 has 14 residues. V lost 0 bases to trimming and J lost 5 bases, with 13 bases between them. The CDR3 is CSARDGGPGETQYF. The CDR3 coding sequence is TGCAGTGCTAGAGATGGGGGGCCAGGGGAGACCCAGTACTTC.

Written as DNA, the CDR3 is TGCGCCAGCAGCCCCCATAGGACGTTGAACACTGAAGCTTTCTTT. It is translated as CASSPHRTLNTEAFF. This chain joins TRBV4-1 and TRBJ1-1; D remains ambiguous. Deletions cut 4 bases from V and 0 bases from J, with 12 bases between. CDR3 length: 15 residues. Germline loops: CDR1 MGHRA, CDR2 YSYEKL.

This clonotype counts as large. CDR3 nucleotides: TGCAGTGCTAGAGATGAGGCGGGAGTAGATTCAGATACGCAGTATTTT. Amino acids: CSARDEAGVDSDTQYF. This sequence joins TRBV20-1 and TRBJ2-3; 7 nucleotides line up with TRBD2. J gave up 4 bases and V 0 bases, and 10 bases lay outside the gene matches. The CDR3 runs to 16 residues. The germline gives CDR1 DFQATT, CDR2 SNEGSKA (reference sequence).

By share, this clonotype counts as large. This chain uses TRBV20-1 with TRBJ2-1; 8 bases map to TRBD2. This CDR3 is built from 14 residues. CDR1 is DFQATT and CDR2 is SNEGSKA in the germline V gene (reference sequence). Losses at the gene ends were 4 bases for V and 0 bases for J; bases not matched to a gene: 2. This chain's CDR3 is CSATGTSSYNEQFF. CDR3 DNA: TGCAGTGCTACAGGGACTAGCTCCTACAATGAGCAGTTCTTC.

This clonotype was seen only a few times. A clone one base away is much larger, so this may be a read error. The missing conserved phenylalanine or tryptophan at the end of this CDR3 makes a read error likely. CDR3 nucleotides: TGCAGTGCTAGAGATGGGACTGGGAGTTCACCCCTCCACTTG. Its translation is CSARDGTGSSPLHL. The V call is TRBV20-1, the J call TRBJ1-6; possibly TRBD1 for D (5 bases). V lost 0 bases to trimming and J lost 9 bases, with 12 bases between them. The length of the CDR3 is 14 residues. The germline V gene has CDR1 DFQATT and CDR2 SNEGSKA (reference sequence).

V gene TRBV24-1 combines with J gene TRBJ2-2; 7 bases map to TRBD1. This CDR3 is built from 15 residues. After removal of 1 base from V and 3 bases from J, the junction contained 1 base not matched to a gene. Germline loops: CDR1 KGHDR, CDR2 SFDVKD. DNA for the CDR3: TGTGCCACCAGTGATTTACAGGGGCACACCGGGGAGCTGTTTTTT. This translates into CATSDLQGHTGELFF.

Within the sample, this clonotype is large (0.1 to 1%). J is TRBJ2-5 and V is TRBV20-1, with 10 bases matching TRBD2. Trimming at V came to 0 bases and at J to 1 base, leaving 11 bases not matched to a gene. Germline CDR1 and CDR2: DFQATT and SNEGSKA (reference sequence). The CDR3 has 18 amino acids. The CDR3 loop is CSARDPFTSGTLQETQYF. The CDR3, as DNA: TGCAGTGCTAGAGATCCGTTTACTAGCGGGACCCTCCAAGAGACCCAGTACTTC.

The chain combines TRBV12-3 or TRBV12-4 with TRBJ2-1; 12 bases match TRBD2. The CDR3 has 17 residues. After removal of 4 bases from V and 1 base from J, the junction contained 5 bases not matched to a gene. CDR3 residues: CASSSGLAGTSYNEQFF. The CDR3 DNA follows: TGTGCCAGCAGTTCCGGACTAGCGGGAACGTCCTACAATGAGCAGTTCTTC.

The chain is built from TRBV4-1 and TRBJ2-5; tentatively, D is TRBD1 (5 bases). The CDR3 consists of 16 residues. The V and J ends lost 0 bases and 4 bases respectively, with 15 bases between them. Germline CDR1 is MGHRA and CDR2 is YSYEKL. The CDR3 sequence: CASSQDLTPGAETQYF. The DNA for the CDR3 is TGCGCCAGCAGCCAAGATTTGACCCCTGGGGCAGAGACCCAGTACTTC.